This TCR beta chain originates from a study of blood T cells in healthy people across ages. Study-wide findings and caveats: Reliance upon unsorted PBMCs precluded definitive naive versus antigen-experienced comparison.

A note on this clonotype: Antigen unknown.

The second PCR ran roughly 7 to 11 cycles with a sample-barcoded 5' primer and J-beta primers. MiXCR, applied by TCRdb to the 5' RACE reads, yields one record per CDR3 protein. This table has about 780,000 distinct CDR3 sequences, 35% to 50% appearing once. There were at least 6 micrograms of total RNA extracted from every sample. The germline V gene has CDR1 LNHDA and CDR2 SQIVND (reference sequence). CDR3 length: 13 amino acids. Trimming pared 9 bases from V and 12 bases from J, leaving 21 bases between. The sample comprised blood. The receptor was derived from an elderly man in good health. V and J are TRBV19 and TRBJ2-1; no clear D. The CDR3 spells CASRPVGRDAQFF. Here the CDR3 DNA reads TGTGCCAGCAGGCCGGTGGGAAGAGATGCGCAGTTCTTC.